Each of the 9 T cell receptor beta chains below was sequenced from the same sample in a study of T-cell memory formation after mild COVID-19. One entry per CDR3 protein results from TCRdb running MiXCR on the 5' RACE reads. The profile covers roughly 400,000 distinct CDR3 sequences, with roughly 18% appearing a single time and approximately 21% taken by the ten largest. The sample consisted of PBMCs or a T cell subset sorted from them (not recorded which). The receptors originated from a man aged 18 to 35 who had mild COVID-19 (a few samples of this study predate the infection). Cell type and time point are not known.

The chain has TRBV12-3 or TRBV12-4 and TRBJ1-1; TRBD1 matches at 8 bases. V lost 5 bases and J lost 5; bases outside the gene matches: 7. The CDR3 is 14 amino acids. CDR3 coding DNA: TGTGCCAGCAGTCCAACGACAGGGGAAACTGAAGCTTTCTTT. Its protein is CASSPTTGETEAFF.

The V and J genes are TRBV3-1 and TRBJ1-3; D is undetermined. Trimming stripped 7 bases from V and 4 bases from J, with 11 bases between. Germline values: CDR1 LGHDT, CDR2 YNNKEL (reference sequence). CDR3 size: 13 residues. The CDR3 spells CASTNREGNTIYF. The CDR3 DNA reads TGTGCCAGCACCAACCGGGAGGGAAACACCATATATTTT.

This clonotype has more than one count but fewer than ten. The rearrangement uses TRBV5-6 and TRBJ1-2, with D maybe TRBD1 (5 bases). Germline assignment: CDR1 SGHDT and CDR2 YYEEEE. V lost 3 bases, J lost 1 base, and 13 bases lay in between. CDR3 length equals 15 residues. As DNA, the CDR3 is TGTGCCAGCAGCTCTACAGGCCAAGTTAACTATGGCTACACCTTC. Its translation: CASSSTGQVNYGYTF.

V is TRBV7-9 and J is TRBJ2-5; no reliable D call. The ends were cut back, 1 base at V and 1 base at J, with 19 bases in the middle. The CDR3 is 18 amino acids. Per the germline V gene, CDR1 is SEHNR and CDR2 is FQNEAQ (reference sequence). The CDR3 spells CASSLGPRRAAPQETQYF. The CDR3, as DNA: TGTGCCAGCAGCTTAGGGCCCCGACGGGCGGCCCCCCAAGAGACCCAGTACTTC.

This clonotype was picked up a small number of times. The rearrangement uses TRBV27 and TRBJ2-1; D unresolved. The V gene's germline CDR1 is MNHEY and CDR2 SMNVEV (reference sequence). Deletions cut 5 bases from V and 5 bases from J, with 13 bases between. The CDR3 is 14 residues long. CDR3 region: CASSLTQVNNEQFF. As DNA, the CDR3 is TGTGCCAGCAGTCTAACGCAGGTTAACAATGAGCAGTTCTTC.

The table lists this clonotype with a few counts. This rearrangement joins TRBV14 to TRBJ2-4; D not certain. Germline V gives CDR1 SGHDN, CDR2 FVKESK. The CDR3 totals 14 residues. Trimming stripped 1 base from V and 0 bases from J, with 4 bases between. The CDR3 here is CASSQGTAKNIQYF. The CDR3 DNA reads as TGTGCCAGCAGCCAAGGGACAGCCAAAAACATTCAGTACTTC. Combining the CDR3 with reference TRBV14 and TRBJ2-4 gives the whole variable domain EAGVTQFPSHSVIEKGQTVTLRCDPISGHDNLYWYRRVMGKEIKFLLHFVKESKQDESGMPNNRFLAERTGGTYSTLKVQPAELEDSGVYFCASSQGTAKNIQYFGAGTRLSVL.

The genes are TRBV4-1 and TRBJ1-2; 8 bases are a match to TRBD1. V lost 1 base and J lost 3; bases outside the gene matches: 4. Germline loops: CDR1 MGHRA, CDR2 YSYEKL. There are 15 residues in the CDR3. The CDR3 protein is CASSQAPGGDYGYTF. The CDR3 bases are TGCGCCAGCAGCCAAGCGCCAGGGGGCGACTATGGCTACACCTTC.

This chain connects TRBV7-3 to TRBJ2-3; TRBD2 matches at 10 bases. The CDR3 length is 16 residues. The junction had 5 bases not matched to a gene; V was cut back by 5 bases and J by 0 bases. Germline CDR1 and CDR2: SGHTA and FQGTGA. The chain's CDR3 is CASSRKTSGSTDTQYF. In DNA form, the CDR3 reads TGTGCCAGCAGCCGAAAGACTAGCGGGAGCACAGATACGCAGTATTTT.

The V and J genes are TRBV20-1 and TRBJ2-7; 7 positions agree with TRBD2. The CDR3 loop spans 13 amino acids. Germline V gene data show CDR1 as DFQATT and CDR2 as SNEGSKA (reference sequence). With 1 base clipped from V and 3 bases from J, the junction kept 3 bases outside the gene matches. In nucleotides, the CDR3 is TGCAGTGCTAGAGCGGGGGGATACTACGAGCAGTACGTC. This codes for CSARAGGYYEQYV.